This T cell receptor beta chain emerged from a study of OX40 agonist ivuxolimab in advanced cancers. General study results and limits: Relative to CD4+, CD8+ T cells held more expanded clones on average.

There are 15 residues in the CDR3. The V gene's germline CDR1 is LNHDA and CDR2 SQIVND (reference sequence). V was trimmed by 4 bases and J by 0 bases, leaving 9 bases between them. Concerning this clone: Its specificity is unknown.

Sequencing was performed with immunoSEQ multiplex PCR; in TCRdb, only in-frame clones are kept and a portion is missing. The sample carries roughly 62,000 clones, 85% recorded once. This chain joins TRBV19 and TRBJ2-2; TRBD2 might be the D (6 bases). The sequenced sample was CD4+ or CD8+ T cells sorted from blood, obtained in a trial of the OX40 agonist ivuxolimab. The receptor comes from an adult with an advanced solid tumor such as melanoma, head and neck, liver or kidney cancer. The CDR3 spells CASSTIAANTGELFF. CDR3 sequence (DNA): TGTGCCAGTAGTACCATAGCGGCGAACACCGGGGAGCTGTTTTTT.